These T cell receptor beta chains were read from a single sample in a study of cytomegalovirus exposure and HLA in healthy donors. Using immunoSEQ multiplex PCR, the repertoire was profiled, and TCRdb retains in-frame clones only, with some absent. The table records around 110,000 clones, 65% to 85% of them present only once. Sequenced material: PBMCs. The receptors were sampled from a man aged 18-30 years in good health and CMV-seronegative. Both conserved end residues are part of each CDR3. The order of the fields is clone size, V gene, D gene, J gene, CDR3 DNA, CDR3 protein. A D gene is named only where the DNA matches it firmly. Only part of the rows carry a size: once, few, many, or a class if the clone is expanded.

once	TRBV28	NA	TRBJ2-5	TGTGCCAGCAGTTTAGGAGCAGGGAAGGTAGAGACCCAGTACTTC	CASSLGAGKVETQYF
NA	TRBV9	NA	TRBJ1-3	TGTGCCAGCAGCGTAGTAGGAGCCTCTGGAAACACCATATATTTT	CASSVVGASGNTIYF
NA	TRBV29-1	NA	TRBJ1-5	TGCAGCGTTGAAGTAGAGGGAACGCCCCAGCATTTT	CSVEVEGTPQHF
NA	TRBV7-9	NA	TRBJ2-7	TGTGCCAGCAGCGTTACAAGCAGGGGATTGGTCTACGAGCAGTACTTC	CASSVTSRGLVYEQYF
NA	TRBV2	TRBD2	TRBJ2-7	TGTGCCAGCAGTGATCCCCTCGGACTAGCGGGGGACCGATACGAGCAGTACTTC	CASSDPLGLAGDRYEQYF
NA	TRBV14	TRBD1	TRBJ1-1	TGTGCCAGCAGCCCCACAGGGGGCGGTGGCTCTGAAGCTTTCTTT	CASSPTGGGGSEAFF
few	TRBV18	TRBD1	TRBJ2-2	TGTGCCAGCTCACCCCGGACAGGGGAAGCCGGGGAGCTGTTTTTT	CASSPRTGEAGELFF
once	TRBV28	NA	TRBJ2-6	TGTGCCAGCACCGAAGGGGGTTCTGGGGCCAACGTCCTGACTTTC	CASTEGGSGANVLTF
once	TRBV4-2	NA	TRBJ1-2	TGTGCCAGCAGCCCCCCAGGAGGTGGTACAAGGGATAGATATGGCTACCCCTTC	CASSPPGGGTRDRYGYPF
NA	TRBV25-1	TRBD2	TRBJ2-5	TGTGCCAGCAGTGAGTCGCCGGGACTAGCGCTATCGAGGGAGACCCAGTACTTC	CASSESPGLALSRETQYF
NA	TRBV18	NA	TRBJ1-5	TGTGCCAGCTCCAGTCGGGGAGGGAATCAGCCCCAGCATTTT	CASSSRGGNQPQHF
NA	TRBV19	NA	TRBJ2-3	TGTGCCAGTAGTCTCTTCGGGGGGCGAGTTCGCACAGATACGCAGTATTTT	CASSLFGGRVRTDTQYF
NA	TRBV2	NA	TRBJ2-1	TGTGCCAGCAGAAGGGGCATGAATGAGCAGTTCTTC	CASRRGMNEQFF
NA	TRBV18	TRBD1	TRBJ1-6	TGTGCCAGCTCATCCCGGGACAGCAAAAATTCACCCCTCCACTTT	CASSSRDSKNSPLHF
NA	TRBV19	NA	TRBJ2-5	TGTGCCAGTAGTATTGGGGCAGGGCCTTACCAAGAGACCCAGTACTTC	CASSIGAGPYQETQYF
NA	TRBV12-5	NA	TRBJ1-5	TGTGCTAGTGGTTTGGACCTAGGCCTCTACGCGGAGCCCCAGCATTTT	CASGLDLGLYAEPQHF
NA	TRBV9	NA	TRBJ2-7	TGTGCCAGCAGCCCCCCGGGGGGACAGGTTTTTGGCGAGCAGTACTTC	CASSPPGGQVFGEQYF
NA	TRBV4-2	TRBD2	TRBJ2-3	TGTGCCAGCAGCCAAGTGGGACTAGCGGGGGACCGGACAGATACGCAGTATTTT	CASSQVGLAGDRTDTQYF
NA	TRBV7-8	TRBD1	TRBJ1-5	TGTGCCAGCAGCTCGCCGGGACAGGGGGCGCGCGATCAGCCCCAGCATTTT	CASSSPGQGARDQPQHF
NA	TRBV29-1	NA	TRBJ2-3	TGCAGCGTTGGGGGAGGCAGGGGGGCCACAGATACGCAGTATTTT	CSVGGGRGATDTQYF
once	TRBV5-5	NA	TRBJ1-1	TGTGCCAGCAGCAAAGGACAGTGGAACACTGAAGCTTTCTTT	CASSKGQWNTEAFF
NA	TRBV7-9	NA	TRBJ1-6	TGTTCCAGCAGCTTAGTCTTGCAGGGCCGACCTGGGCCCCTCCACTTT	CSSSLVLQGRPGPLHF
once	TRBV6-1	NA	TRBJ2-3	TGTGCCAGCAGCTTCAAGATTCGGAGCACAGATACGCAGTATTTT	CASSFKIRSTDTQYF
NA	TRBV15	NA	TRBJ2-5	TGTGCCACCAGCAGAGACCTCGTAGAGACCCAGTACTTC	CATSRDLVETQYF
NA	TRBV2	TRBD1	TRBJ1-5	TGTGCCAGCAGTGTGCCCCGGGACAGGGGTTCTCAGCCCCAGCATTTT	CASSVPRDRGSQPQHF